A single sample gave rise to the 24 T cell receptor beta chains below, sequenced in a study of OX40 agonist ivuxolimab in advanced cancers. Libraries were prepared by immunoSEQ multiplex PCR; TCRdb keeps only in-frame clonotypes and omits some of them. The profile shows about 63,000 clones, roughly 73% of them singletons. The material sequenced was CD4+ or CD8+ T cells sorted from blood, taken in a trial of the OX40 agonist ivuxolimab. The receptors here all came from an adult with an advanced solid tumor such as melanoma, head and neck, liver or kidney cancer.

The chain uses TRBV20-1 and TRBJ1-1; no firm D call. Germline V gene sequence: CDR1 DFQATT, CDR2 SNEGSKA (reference sequence). The V and J ends lost 0 bases and 8 bases respectively, with 4 bases between them. The CDR3 runs 10 residues. The CDR3 here is CSARDREAFF. CDR3 bases: TGCAGTGCTAGAGACCGAGAAGCTTTCTTT.

The J gene is TRBJ2-5, the V gene TRBV20-1, with D unresolved. This CDR3 has 11 amino acids. Germline CDR1 DFQATT, CDR2 SNEGSKA (reference sequence). The V and J ends lost 3 bases and 5 bases respectively, with 7 bases between them. CDR3 amino acids: CSASGAETQYF. DNA of the CDR3: TGCAGTGCTAGTGGTGCGGAGACCCAGTACTTC.

The V call is TRBV5-5, the J call TRBJ1-1; D is uncertain. CDR1 is SGHKS and CDR2 is YYEKEE in the germline V gene (reference sequence). V lost 0 bases, J lost 6 bases, and 9 bases lay in between. This CDR3 has 13 residues. Written as DNA, the CDR3 is TGTGCCAGCAGCTTGGTGGGGAGGCCTGAAGCTTTCTTT. This sequence encodes CASSLVGRPEAFF.

This chain connects TRBV6-1 to TRBJ2-3; D is unresolved. The germline V and J ends were trimmed by 2 bases and 6 bases, with 9 bases remaining between them. The V gene's germline CDR1 is MNHNS and CDR2 SASEGT. This CDR3 spans 13 amino acids. In DNA form, the CDR3 reads TGTGCCAGCAGTGAATCCTTGGGCGATACGCAGTATTTT. This translates into CASSESLGDTQYF.

The V and J genes are TRBV29-1 and TRBJ2-1, with a tentative D call TRBD1 (6 bases). The germline V and J ends were trimmed by 4 bases and 6 bases, with 16 bases remaining between them. CDR1 SQVTM and CDR2 ANQGSEA come from the germline V gene. There are 14 residues in the CDR3. CDR3 sequence reads: CSVVYRVIGNEQFF. The CDR3, as DNA: TGCAGCGTTGTTTACAGGGTTATCGGCAATGAGCAGTTCTTC.

The rearrangement links TRBV11-2 to TRBJ2-7, with D hard to call. Germline assignment: CDR1 SGHAT and CDR2 FQNNGV. The ends were cut back, 0 bases at V and 12 bases at J, with 24 bases in the middle. This CDR3 is 16 amino acids long. CDR3 bases: TGTGCCAGCAGCTTAGACGCTTTGGGCCATCCCTATAAGGGGTACTTC. Translated: CASSLDALGHPYKGYF.

This clone has only one observation. This chain connects TRBV6-5 to TRBJ2-5; D may be TRBD1 (6 bases). The CDR3 consists of 13 residues. Trimming stripped 7 bases from V and 7 bases from J, with 16 bases between. Germline CDR1 and CDR2: MNHEY and SVGAGI. CDR3 coding DNA: TGTGCCAGCATCACACCAGGGGAAGGGACCCAGTACTTC. Protein: CASITPGEGTQYF.

The V call is TRBV19, the J call TRBJ1-1; no definite D call. V was shortened by 6 bases and J by 0 bases, with 8 bases between the two germline ends. Germline V gene sequence: CDR1 LNHDA, CDR2 SQIVND (reference sequence). The CDR3 has 13 residues. Here the CDR3 reads CASRKQLNTEAFF. In DNA form, the CDR3 reads TGTGCCAGTAGGAAACAGTTGAACACTGAAGCTTTCTTT.

The rearrangement uses TRBV27 and TRBJ1-2; 12 bases match TRBD1. Germline assignment: CDR1 MNHEY and CDR2 SMNVEV (reference sequence). The CDR3 consists of 15 residues. With V trimmed by 6 bases and J by 6 bases, 8 bases remained unmatched. CDR3 DNA sequence: TGTGCCAGCAGGTCGGGGACAGGGGGCAGCCATGGCTACACCTTC. This encodes CASRSGTGGSHGYTF.

The J gene is TRBJ2-5, the V gene TRBV7-6, with 8 bases matching TRBD2. V lost 5 bases to trimming and J lost 1 base; unmatched junction nucleotides: 6. Germline CDR1 reads SGHVS; CDR2 reads FNYEAQ. The CDR3 covers 15 residues. CDR3 sequence reads: CASSREGLGQETQYF. The DNA for the CDR3 is TGTGCCAGCAGCCGGGAGGGCCTTGGCCAAGAGACCCAGTACTTC.

The V call is TRBV19, the J call TRBJ1-2; 7 bases line up with TRBD1. V shed 6 bases, J shed 5 bases, and the junction held 6 bases outside the gene matches. The CDR3 runs 13 residues. Germline V lookup: CDR1 LNHDA, CDR2 SQIVND (reference sequence). The CDR3 bases are TGTGCCAGTAGAAGCCGGGACAGATATGGCTACACCTTC. Its translation is CASRSRDRYGYTF.

A single count supports this clone. The V gene is TRBV11-2, the J gene TRBJ1-2; D ambiguous. The CDR3 contains 12 residues. The germline V gene has CDR1 SGHAT and CDR2 FQNNGV. The V and J ends lost 3 bases and 6 bases respectively, with 8 bases between them. In DNA, the CDR3 is TGTGCCAGCAGCTTCAAGGGAAATGGCTACACCTTC. Encoded protein: CASSFKGNGYTF.

This chain joins TRBV18 and TRBJ2-3, with 12 bases lining up with TRBD2. CDR3 length: 15 residues. The junction had 1 base not matched to a gene; V was cut back by 6 bases and J by 0 bases. Germline V gene data show CDR1 as KGHSH and CDR2 as LQKENI. CDR3 nucleotide sequence: TGTGCCAGCTCCGGGACTAGCGGGAGCACAGATACGCAGTATTTT. As protein: CASSGTSGSTDTQYF.

The chain recombines TRBV10-1 with TRBJ1-1; TRBD1 matches at 8 bases. The CDR3 contains 13 residues. Germline CDR1 WNHNN, CDR2 SYGVQD (reference sequence). With 3 bases clipped from V and 7 bases from J, the junction kept 4 bases outside the gene matches. CDR3 nucleotides: TGCGCCAGCAGTGAATCCGACAGGGGTGAAGCTTTCTTT. It is translated as CASSESDRGEAFF.

The V gene is TRBV20-1, the J gene TRBJ2-7; D call uncertain. The ends were cut back, 7 bases at V and 4 bases at J, with 11 bases in the middle. The CDR3 sequence is 11 residues long. Germline loops: CDR1 DFQATT, CDR2 SNEGSKA (reference sequence). CDR3 sequence reads: CSVAAQYEQYF. The CDR3 DNA is TGCAGTGTCGCAGCACAATACGAGCAGTACTTC.

This clone is medium-sized. This CDR3 is CAWSNTEAFF. The CDR3 nucleotides are TGTGCCTGGAGCAACACTGAAGCTTTCTTT. V gene TRBV30 combines with J gene TRBJ1-1; no definite D call. Germline V gene sequence: CDR1 GTSNPN, CDR2 SVGIG (reference sequence). The CDR3 totals 10 residues. V was clipped by 3 bases and J by 2 bases, with 1 base between them.

This sequence joins TRBV27 and TRBJ2-1, with TRBD2 matching 10 bases. The CDR3 spans 18 residues. J gave up 5 bases and V 5 bases, and 15 bases lay outside the gene matches. The germline V gene has CDR1 MNHEY and CDR2 SMNVEV (reference sequence). The CDR3 DNA follows: TGTGCCAGCAGTGCCTGGGGGCAGCGGGAGGGCCATAACAATGAGCAGTTCTTC. It translates to CASSAWGQREGHNNEQFF.

The genes are TRBV5-1 and TRBJ2-7; D is undetermined. The V gene lost 0 bases and the J gene lost 0 bases, with 7 bases spanning the gap. The CDR3 is made up of 14 amino acids. Germline CDR1 SGHRS, CDR2 YFSETQ. Written as DNA, the CDR3 is TGCGCCAGCAGCTTGGGGCCTAGCTCCTACGAGCAGTACTTC. Translated, it gives CASSLGPSSYEQYF.

V is TRBV9 and J is TRBJ2-7, with a possible D match to TRBD1 (6 bases). CDR1 SGDLS and CDR2 YYNGEE come from the germline V gene. The CDR3 runs 15 residues. Trimming removed 4 bases at V and 4 bases at J, with 18 bases between. The CDR3 reads CASSPGVRGSYEQYF. CDR3 in DNA: TGTGCCAGCAGCCCCGGGGTTAGGGGGTCTTACGAGCAGTACTTC.

The chain links TRBV10-3 to TRBJ1-2, with D hard to call. V was pared by 7 bases and J by 7 bases, with 13 bases between. This CDR3 comprises 12 residues. CDR1 and CDR2 (germline): ENHRY, SYGVKD. The CDR3 sequence is CAIKRGDTGYTF. In nucleotides, the CDR3 is TGTGCCATCAAACGGGGTGACACTGGCTACACCTTC.

This clone was counted at least ten times. V and J are TRBV6-4 and TRBJ1-6; D possibly corresponds to TRBD1 (5 bases). The CDR3 length is 14 residues. Per germline, CDR1 MRHNA and CDR2 SNTAGT. The V end lost 5 bases, the J end lost 9 bases, and 14 bases lay between the germline ends. The CDR3 coding sequence is TGTGCCAGCAGTCCGGGACCCGGGGGTTCACCCCTCCACTTT. This gives the protein CASSPGPGGSPLHF.

The chain employs TRBV5-6 and TRBJ1-5, with no clear D. With 5 bases removed from V and 1 base from J, the gap between germline ends came to 13 bases. Germline V gives CDR1 SGHDT, CDR2 YYEEEE. CDR3 size: 15 residues. CDR3 sequence reads: CASRPGRTSNQPQHF. In DNA, the CDR3 is TGTGCCAGCAGACCTGGACGGACCAGCAATCAGCCCCAGCATTTT.

The chain carries TRBV10-3 and TRBJ2-2; 7 nucleotides agree with TRBD1. The CDR3 spans 15 residues. V trimming: 11 bases; J trimming: 2 bases; junction bases outside the gene matches: 11. The germline V gene has CDR1 ENHRY and CDR2 SYGVKD. The CDR3 bases are TGTGCCGTCCAGATAGACAGGGACAACACCGGGGAGCTGTTTTTT. Amino acids: CAVQIDRDNTGELFF.

The chain employs TRBV7-6 and TRBJ2-1; D might be TRBD2 (7 bases). The CDR3 is 17 amino acids. In germline, CDR1 is SGHVS, CDR2 FNYEAQ. Trimming pared 1 base from V and 0 bases from J, leaving 13 bases between. As DNA, the CDR3 is TGTGCCAGCAGCTTAGTTTGGGCGGGGGCCTCCTACAATGAGCAGTTCTTC. This gives the protein CASSLVWAGASYNEQFF.